Below, 5 T cell receptor beta chains from the same sample are listed, as sequenced in a study of blood T cell repertoires in COVID-19. Measured with immunoSEQ multiplex PCR; TCRdb has only the in-frame clones, and not every one. The sample lists hundreds of thousands of clones, roughly 86% occurring once. Input material: peripheral blood. Receptor source: a woman in her seventies with COVID-19, enrolled during active disease.

The chain carries TRBV10-3 and TRBJ1-5; possibly TRBD1 for D (6 bases). V shed 1 base and J shed 3 bases, with 22 bases lying between them. Germline CDR1 ENHRY, CDR2 SYGVKD. This CDR3 spans 19 amino acids. CDR3 sequence: CAISEYRTVEVRVNQPQHF. The CDR3 nucleotides read TGTGCCATCAGTGAGTACCGGACAGTCGAGGTTCGTGTCAATCAGCCCCAGCATTTT.

The chain links TRBV30 to TRBJ1-1; TRBD1 agrees at 12 bases. From germline, CDR1 is GTSNPN and CDR2 SVGIG (reference sequence). CDR3 length: 16 amino acids. J was trimmed by 5 bases and V by 0 bases; bases with no gene match: 7. CDR3 in DNA: TGTGCCTGGAGTGTGGGGACAGGGGGCATTGGGACTGAAGCTTTCTTT. Amino acids: CAWSVGTGGIGTEAFF.

The genes are TRBV19 and TRBJ1-2; no clear D. The CDR3 is 11 amino acids. From germline, CDR1 is LNHDA and CDR2 SQIVND (reference sequence). V was cut by 6 bases and J by 3 bases, with 5 bases left in between. The CDR3 sequence is CASRSDYGYTF. The CDR3 DNA reads as TGTGCCAGTAGATCAGACTATGGCTACACCTTC.

The chain links TRBV20-1 to TRBJ1-6; TRBD1 matches 9 bases. Germline CDR1 reads DFQATT; CDR2 reads SNEGSKA (reference sequence). The CDR3 has 15 residues. Trimming at V came to 3 bases and at J to 7 bases, leaving 7 bases not matched to a gene. DNA for the CDR3: TGCAGTGCTAGTGCCCCGGGACAGGGAAATTCACCCCTCCACTTT. Its translation is CSASAPGQGNSPLHF.

The V and J genes are TRBV29-1 and TRBJ2-7, with 8 positions matching TRBD1. The CDR3 contains 14 residues. V was clipped by 6 bases and J by 3 bases; unmatched bases: 10. The germline gives CDR1 SQVTM, CDR2 ANQGSEA. CDR3 sequence: CSVGQGQAFYEQYF. As DNA, the CDR3 is TGCAGCGTCGGCCAGGGACAGGCCTTCTACGAGCAGTACTTC.